The 3 T cell receptor beta chains below come from one sample, sequenced in a study of blood T cell repertoires in COVID-19. The protocol was immunoSEQ multiplex PCR, while the TCRdb copy is restricted to in-frame clones and leaves out a portion. This sample carries some 130,000 clones, roughly 80% of them seen once, and the ten largest clones take roughly 15%. The sequenced sample was peripheral blood. Source of these receptors: an elderly woman with acute or convalescent COVID-19.

The chain uses TRBV30 and TRBJ1-5, with D perhaps matching TRBD1 (5 bases). The CDR3 runs 13 residues. V was trimmed by 8 bases and J by 2 bases, leaving 13 bases between them. Germline V lookup: CDR1 GTSNPN, CDR2 SVGIG (reference sequence). For the CDR3, the DNA is TGTGCCGCCGGCCTGGGGCGCAATCAGCCCCAGCATTTT. The encoded protein is CAAGLGRNQPQHF.

The chain employs TRBV14 and TRBJ1-2, with 11 positions matching TRBD1. Per the germline V gene, CDR1 is SGHDN and CDR2 is FVKESK. CDR3 length equals 16 residues. The ends lost 4 bases at V and 8 bases at J; junction bases unmatched: 12. CDR3 sequence reads: CASSPTGQGAEGGYTF. The DNA of the CDR3 is TGTGCCAGCAGCCCAACCGGACAGGGGGCGGAGGGCGGCTACACCTTC.

The rearrangement joins TRBV2 to TRBJ1-4; D not resolved. There are 15 residues in the CDR3. Germline CDR1 is SNHLY and CDR2 is FYNNEI. V was cut by 2 bases and J by 7 bases, with 14 bases left in between. The CDR3 sequence: CASSEMGRIVEKLFF. As DNA, the CDR3 is TGTGCCAGCAGTGAAATGGGGAGAATAGTTGAAAAACTGTTTTTT.